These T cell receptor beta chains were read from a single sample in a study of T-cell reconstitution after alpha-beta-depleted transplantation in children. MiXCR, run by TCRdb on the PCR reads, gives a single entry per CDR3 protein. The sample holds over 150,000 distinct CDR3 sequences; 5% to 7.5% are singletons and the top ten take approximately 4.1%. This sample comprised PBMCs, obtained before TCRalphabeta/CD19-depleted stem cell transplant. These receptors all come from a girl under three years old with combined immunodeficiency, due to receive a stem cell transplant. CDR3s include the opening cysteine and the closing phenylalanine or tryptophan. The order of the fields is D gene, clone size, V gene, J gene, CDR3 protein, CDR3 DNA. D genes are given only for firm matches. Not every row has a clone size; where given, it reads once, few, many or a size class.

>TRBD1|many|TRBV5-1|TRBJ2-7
CASTLRGLDRTYPYEQYF
TGCGCCAGCACATTAAGGGGGTTGGACAGGACTTATCCCTACGAGCAGTACTTC
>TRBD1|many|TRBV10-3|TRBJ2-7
CAISQGAYEQYF
TGTGCCATCAGTCAGGGGGCCTACGAGCAGTACTTC
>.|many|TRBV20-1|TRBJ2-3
CSARDQRTSTDTQYF
TGCAGTGCTAGAGATCAACGGACTAGCACAGATACGCAGTATTTT
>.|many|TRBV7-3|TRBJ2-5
CASSLTPQETQYF
TGTGCCAGCAGCTTAACACCTCAAGAGACCCAGTACTTC
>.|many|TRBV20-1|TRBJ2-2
CSANRVGGELFF
TGCAGTGCCAACAGGGTTGGCGGGGAGCTGTTTTTT
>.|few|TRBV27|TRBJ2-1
CASSSEDSTYSYNEQFF
TGTGCCAGCAGTTCCGAAGACTCAACGTACTCCTACAATGAGCAGTTCTTC
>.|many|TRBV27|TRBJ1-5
CASSFWGQPQHF
TGTGCCAGCAGTTTCTGGGGTCAGCCCCAGCATTTT
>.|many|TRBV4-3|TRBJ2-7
CASSQDSAGPSYEQYF
TGCGCCAGCAGCCAAGATTCGGCCGGGCCTTCCTACGAGCAGTACTTC
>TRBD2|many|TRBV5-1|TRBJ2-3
CASSTGLVFTTDTQYF
TGCGCCAGCTCTACGGGACTAGTCTTCACAACAGATACGCAGTATTTT
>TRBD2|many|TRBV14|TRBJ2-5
CASSHDEASGALQETQYF
TGTGCCAGCAGCCACGATGAGGCTAGCGGGGCCCTCCAAGAGACCCAGTACTTC
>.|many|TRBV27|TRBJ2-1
CASSPQNAYNEQFF
TGTGCCAGCAGCCCACAGAACGCCTACAATGAGCAGTTCTTC
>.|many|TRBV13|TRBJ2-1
CASSLGPNEQFF
TGTGCCAGCAGCTTAGGGCCTAATGAGCAGTTCTTC
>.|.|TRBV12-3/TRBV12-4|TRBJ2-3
CASKLGGGWSTDTQYF
TGTGCCAGCAAGTTAGGTGGGGGCTGGAGCACAGATACGCAGTATTTT